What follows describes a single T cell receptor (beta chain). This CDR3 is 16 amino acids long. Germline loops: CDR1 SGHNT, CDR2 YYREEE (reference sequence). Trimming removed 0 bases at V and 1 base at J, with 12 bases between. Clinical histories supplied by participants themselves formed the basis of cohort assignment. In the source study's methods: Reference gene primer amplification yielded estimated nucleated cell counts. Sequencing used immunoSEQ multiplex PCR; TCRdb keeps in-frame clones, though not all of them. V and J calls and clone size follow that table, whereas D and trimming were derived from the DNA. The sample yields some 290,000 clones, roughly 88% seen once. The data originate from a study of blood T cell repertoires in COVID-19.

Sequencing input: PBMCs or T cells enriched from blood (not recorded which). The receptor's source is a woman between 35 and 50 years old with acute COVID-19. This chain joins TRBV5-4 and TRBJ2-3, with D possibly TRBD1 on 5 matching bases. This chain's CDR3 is CASSLDRGRGTDTQYF. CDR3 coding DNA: TGTGCCAGCAGCTTGGATAGGGGCCGCGGCACAGATACGCAGTATTTT.